Presented here are 31 T cell receptor beta chains from one specimen sequenced in a study of Ad26.COV2.S vaccination and SARS-CoV-2 variants. TCRdb keeps only in-frame clones here, not all; method: immunoSEQ multiplex PCR. In the table there are approximately 300,000 clones, more than 70% of which are singletons. Treatment denoted: some 20 received Ad26.COV2.S at low or high dose, single or two shots; about 5 received placebo; per-sample allocation not given. Sampling was done on day 63 after the first vaccine or placebo injection. The specimen comprised peripheral blood, sampled in a trial of Ad26.COV2.S vaccine versus placebo. These TCRs come from a person aged 18-60 years who received the Ad26.COV2.S COVID-19 vaccine or a placebo.

The chain combines TRBV7-6 with TRBJ2-3; no definite D call. CDR1 and CDR2 (germline): SGHVS, FNYEAQ. CDR3 length equals 15 residues. Deletions cut 6 bases from V and 2 bases from J, with 15 bases between. The CDR3 loop reads CASSYPLDTTDTQYF. In nucleotides, the CDR3 is TGTGCCAGCAGTTACCCCTTAGACACCACAGATACGCAGTATTTT.

CDR3 DNA: TGTGCCAGCAGCCCCGGGGGGATCGTCAATTCACCCCTCCACTTT. Its translation: CASSPGGIVNSPLHF. The V call is TRBV3-1 (or the pseudogene TRBV3-2), the J call TRBJ1-6; maybe TRBD1 (5 bases). Trimming shortened V by 4 bases and J by 7 bases, and 14 bases separated the two germline ends. Germline V gene data show CDR1 as LGHDT and CDR2 as YNNKEL (reference sequence). This CDR3 contains 15 residues.

The V and J genes are TRBV3-1 (or the pseudogene TRBV3-2) and TRBJ2-2; D not certain. Germline lookup yields CDR1 LGHDT and CDR2 YNNKEL (reference sequence). V lost 0 bases, J lost 7 bases, and 3 bases lay in between. The CDR3 extends over 12 amino acids. The CDR3 is CASSQDGGELFF. The CDR3 DNA sequence: TGTGCCAGCAGCCAAGACGGCGGGGAGCTGTTTTTT.

This chain connects TRBV5-4 to TRBJ2-5, with D perhaps TRBD2 (5 bases). Germline V gene data show CDR1 as SGHNT and CDR2 as YYREEE (reference sequence). This CDR3 is 13 amino acids long. Trimming took 4 bases from V and 3 from J, leaving 10 bases between them. CDR3 sequence (DNA): TGTGCCAGCAGCACCGGGCGGGAAGAGACCCAGTACTTC. Translation gives CASSTGREETQYF.

This sequence joins TRBV4-1 and TRBJ1-3, with 9 bases matching TRBD1. V shed 1 base, J shed 0 bases, and the junction held 4 bases outside the gene matches. This CDR3 contains 17 residues. Germline loops: CDR1 MGHRA, CDR2 YSYEKL. CDR3 protein: CASSQGGTGFSGNTIYF. DNA for the CDR3: TGCGCCAGCAGCCAAGGGGGGACAGGGTTCTCTGGAAACACCATATATTTT.

The chain couples TRBV6-5 to TRBJ2-7; no clear D. From germline, CDR1 is MNHEY and CDR2 SVGAGI. This CDR3 spans 11 amino acids. The ends were cut back, 6 bases at V and 6 bases at J, with 9 bases in the middle. The CDR3 is CASRDSREQYF. Written as DNA, the CDR3 is TGTGCCAGCAGGGATTCTCGCGAGCAGTACTTC.

DNA of the CDR3: TGTGCCAGCAGGGGACTAGCGGGGGGGACCCAGTACTTC. Encoded protein: CASRGLAGGTQYF. The rearrangement joins TRBV3-1 (or the pseudogene TRBV3-2) to TRBJ2-5; 15 nucleotides agree with TRBD2. CDR3 length: 13 residues. Trimming removed 6 bases from V and 7 bases from J; junction bases left unmatched: 0. The V gene's germline CDR1 is LGHDT and CDR2 YNNKEL (reference sequence).

This chain connects TRBV14 to TRBJ2-7; weak D call: TRBD1 (5 bases). CDR3 length: 14 amino acids. Germline CDR1 SGHDN, CDR2 FVKESK. Trimming removed 4 bases at V and 1 base at J, with 11 bases between. The CDR3 DNA follows: TGTGCCAGCAGCCTATTAAGGGGTTCCTACGAGCAGTACTTC. This encodes CASSLLRGSYEQYF.

V is TRBV9 and J is TRBJ2-1, with 8 nucleotides matching TRBD2. Per germline, CDR1 SGDLS and CDR2 YYNGEE. With 0 bases clipped from V and 10 bases from J, the junction kept 9 bases outside the gene matches. The CDR3 spans 15 residues. The CDR3 loop is CASSVVSGGYGEQFF. The CDR3, as DNA: TGTGCCAGCAGCGTAGTAAGCGGGGGATATGGCGAGCAGTTCTTC.

V gene TRBV20-1 combines with J gene TRBJ1-6; a weak D match, TRBD1 (6 bases). V dropped 3 bases and J dropped 6 bases, with 15 bases sitting between them. The germline gives CDR1 DFQATT, CDR2 SNEGSKA (reference sequence). CDR3 length equals 15 residues. The CDR3 sequence: CSASHRENSNSPLHF. CDR3 in DNA: TGCAGTGCTAGTCACAGGGAAAACTCTAATTCACCCCTCCACTTT.

The chain carries TRBV6-6 and TRBJ1-4, with D possibly being TRBD1 (6 bases). Looked up from germline, CDR1 is MNHNY and CDR2 is SVGAGI (reference sequence). The CDR3 loop spans 14 amino acids. V was shortened by 6 bases and J by 8 bases, with 16 bases between the two germline ends. The CDR3 spells CASRQLQGREKLFF. The CDR3 DNA reads TGTGCCAGCAGGCAACTTCAGGGGCGAGAAAAACTGTTTTTT.

The chain is built from TRBV3-1 (or the pseudogene TRBV3-2) and TRBJ1-4; D is unclear. Trimming stripped 0 bases from V and 4 bases from J, with 6 bases between. Germline V gene data show CDR1 as LGHDT and CDR2 as YNNKEL (reference sequence). The CDR3 is 14 amino acids. CDR3 nucleotides: TGTGCCAGCAGCCAAGACGGATTTAATGAAAAACTGTTTTTT. This codes for CASSQDGFNEKLFF.

This chain joins TRBV7-9 and TRBJ2-5; no reliable D call. There are 16 residues in the CDR3. With 0 bases removed from V and 0 bases from J, the gap between germline ends came to 11 bases. Germline loops: CDR1 SEHNR, CDR2 FQNEAQ (reference sequence). The CDR3 DNA reads TGTGCCAGCAGCTTAGCTTCGGGCAGTTACCAAGAGACCCAGTACTTC. It encodes CASSLASGSYQETQYF.

The V and J genes are TRBV6-1 and TRBJ2-1, with 9 bases lining up with TRBD2. The V gene's germline CDR1 is MNHNS and CDR2 SASEGT. The V segment lost 2 bases and the J segment 6 bases; nucleotides outside the gene matches: 5. CDR3 size: 15 residues. Written as DNA, the CDR3 is TGTGCCAGCAGTGAACAACTAGCGGGTCGCAATGAGCAGTTCTTC. Translating gives CASSEQLAGRNEQFF.

This chain uses TRBV4-2 with TRBJ1-1; TRBD1 might be the D (5 bases). Trimming stripped 0 bases from V and 6 bases from J, with 8 bases between. The length of the CDR3 is 13 residues. Germline V gene sequence: CDR1 LGHNA, CDR2 YNFKEQ. CDR3 DNA sequence: TGTGCCAGCAGCCAAGACCGGGGACCTGAAGCTTTCTTT. Protein product: CASSQDRGPEAFF.

This rearrangement joins TRBV6-6 to TRBJ1-2, with a possible D match to TRBD1 (5 bases). CDR1 and CDR2 (germline): MNHNY, SVGAGI (reference sequence). V was clipped by 2 bases and J by 8 bases, with 18 bases between them. CDR3 length equals 15 residues. The CDR3 sequence: CASSYLDSLLGGYTF. CDR3 in DNA: TGTGCCAGCAGTTACCTCGACAGTCTTCTTGGAGGCTACACCTTC.

This chain links TRBV5-1 with TRBJ2-1; TRBD1 matches 7 bases. Germline lookup yields CDR1 SGHRS and CDR2 YFSETQ. The CDR3 consists of 15 residues. Trimming removed 3 bases from V and 2 bases from J; junction bases left unmatched: 5. This CDR3 reads CASSYEGATYNEQFF. CDR3 nucleotide sequence: TGCGCCAGCAGCTATGAGGGGGCCACCTACAATGAGCAGTTCTTC.

The chain links TRBV19 to TRBJ1-5; 9 bases are shared with TRBD1. The germline V gene encodes CDR1 LNHDA and CDR2 SQIVND (reference sequence). This CDR3 contains 15 residues. The trim removed 7 bases at V and 6 bases at J, leaving 10 bases unmatched. In DNA, the CDR3 is TGTGCCAGTAACCCCGGGACAGGGAATGCTCAGCCCCAGCATTTT. Residues: CASNPGTGNAQPQHF.

A few counts support this clone. The chain links TRBV5-4 to TRBJ1-2, with TRBD1 as a possible D gene (6 bases). Germline CDR1 and CDR2: SGHNT and YYREEE (reference sequence). V lost 4 bases and J lost 0, with 13 bases in between. The CDR3 runs to 15 residues. The CDR3 region is CASSRGGVSNYGYTF. The CDR3 DNA follows: TGTGCCAGCAGCCGAGGGGGTGTTTCTAACTATGGCTACACCTTC.

The chain has TRBV6-2 or TRBV6-3 and TRBJ2-7; no clear D. Per germline, CDR1 MNHEY and CDR2 SVGEGT. The CDR3 is made up of 14 amino acids. V lost 3 bases and J lost 3, with 12 bases in between. CDR3 sequence reads: CASSYAGPSYEQYF. CDR3 nucleotides: TGTGCCAGCAGTTATGCCGGGCCCAGCTACGAGCAGTACTTC.

The chain has TRBV5-4 and TRBJ1-4; weak D call: TRBD1 (6 bases). CDR3 length: 14 amino acids. V lost 2 bases to trimming and J lost 5 bases, with 10 bases between them. Germline V lookup: CDR1 SGHNT, CDR2 YYREEE (reference sequence). This CDR3 is CASSLQGRNEKLFF. In DNA form, the CDR3 reads TGTGCCAGCAGCTTACAGGGCAGGAATGAAAAACTGTTTTTT.

V and J are TRBV7-2 and TRBJ1-6; possibly TRBD1 for D (5 bases). CDR1 is SGHTA, CDR2 FQGNSA, per germline. Trimming stripped 6 bases from V and 5 bases from J, with 8 bases between. The CDR3 is 13 residues long. The CDR3, as DNA: TGTGCCAGCAGTCTGGGGGATAATTCACCCCTCCACTTT. It yields the protein CASSLGDNSPLHF. The full variable domain, with the rest looked up from reference TRBV7-2 and TRBJ1-6, is GAGVSQSPSNKVTEKGKDVELRCDPISGHTALYWYRQSLGQGLEFLIYFQGNSAPDKSGLPSDRFSAERTGGSVSTLTIQRTQQEDSAVYLCASSLGDNSPLHFGNGTRLTVT.

On this clone itself: A read error may produce the germline difference seen at one junction end. V and J are TRBV18 and TRBJ1-2; D is ambiguous. The CDR3 sequence is 14 residues long. From germline, CDR1 is KGHSH and CDR2 LQKENI. The chain's CDR3 is CASSPQGMVGGYTF. The CDR3, as DNA: TGTGCCAGCTCGCCACAAGGGATGGTGGGAGGCTACACCTTC.

The rearrangement links TRBV18 to TRBJ2-7; D might be TRBD2 (5 bases). The germline V and J ends were trimmed by 3 bases and 3 bases, with 12 bases remaining between them. Germline lookup yields CDR1 KGHSH and CDR2 LQKENI. This CDR3 is 14 amino acids long. CDR3 coding DNA: TGTGCCAGCTCACCGAGGGCAGAAGTCTACGAGCAGTACTTC. Its protein product is CASSPRAEVYEQYF.

This chain uses TRBV4-2 with TRBJ1-5; weak D call: TRBD1 (6 bases). Deletions cut 0 bases from V and 0 bases from J, with 24 bases between. From germline, CDR1 is LGHNA and CDR2 YNFKEQ. The CDR3 is 21 residues long. This CDR3 reads CASSQDGPGTHNGGSNQPQHF. Here the CDR3 DNA reads TGTGCCAGCAGCCAAGATGGTCCCGGGACACATAATGGGGGTAGCAATCAGCCCCAGCATTTT.

In its sample, this clone was seen once. V is TRBV11-2 and J is TRBJ1-3, with TRBD1 matching over 12 bases. With 5 bases clipped from V and 3 bases from J, the junction kept 5 bases outside the gene matches. The V gene's germline CDR1 is SGHAT and CDR2 FQNNGV. CDR3 size: 16 residues. CDR3 sequence: CASSGDRGPFGNTIYF. The DNA of the CDR3 is TGTGCCAGCAGCGGGGACAGGGGGCCGTTTGGAAACACCATATATTTT.

The CDR3 loop reads CASSLGLMEGGETQYF. Here the CDR3 DNA reads TGTGCCAGCAGCTTAGGTTTGATGGAGGGCGGGGAGACCCAGTACTTC. The chain carries TRBV7-2 and TRBJ2-5, with D tentatively TRBD2 (6 bases). Germline V gene lookup returns CDR1 SGHTA and CDR2 FQGNSA. The CDR3 contains 16 residues. Trimming removed 1 base from V and 5 bases from J, with 17 bases in between.

The chain couples TRBV4-2 to TRBJ1-1; D is ambiguous. V was shortened by 1 base and J by 11 bases, with 14 bases between the two germline ends. The CDR3 is 13 amino acids. The germline CDR1 and CDR2 sequences are LGHNA and YNFKEQ. For the CDR3, the DNA is TGTGCCAGCAGCCAAGTGGAAACCGGCCGGGCTTTCTTT. Translated: CASSQVETGRAFF.

This rearrangement joins TRBV15 to TRBJ2-2; 7 nucleotides align to TRBD1. V dropped 5 bases and J dropped 8; count of bases not matched to a gene: 2. Germline V lookup: CDR1 LNHNV, CDR2 YYDKDF (reference sequence). CDR3 size: 12 residues. The CDR3 protein is CATSRDRGELFF. DNA of the CDR3: TGTGCCACCAGCCGGGACAGAGGGGAGCTGTTTTTT.

This chain uses TRBV7-9 with TRBJ2-1; the D gene is possibly TRBD2 (6 bases). V was shortened by 3 bases and J by 10 bases, with 10 bases between the two germline ends. CDR3 length equals 12 residues. Per germline, CDR1 SEHNR and CDR2 FQNEAQ (reference sequence). CDR3 nucleotides: TGTGCCAGCAGCTTTGAGGCGGGGGAGCAGTTCTTC. Encoded protein: CASSFEAGEQFF. The full variable domain, its missing parts supplied by reference TRBV7-9 and TRBJ2-1, is DTGVSQNPRHKITKRGQNVTFRCDPISEHNRLYWYRQTLGQGPEFLTYFQNEAQLEKSRLLSDRFSAERPKGSFSTLEIQRTEQGDSAMYLCASSFEAGEQFFGPGTRLTVL.

The chain uses TRBV18 and TRBJ2-6; a weak D match, TRBD1 (6 bases). This CDR3 is 16 amino acids long. Per the germline V gene, CDR1 is KGHSH and CDR2 is LQKENI. V was cut by 5 bases and J by 4 bases, with 15 bases left in between. The chain's CDR3 is CASSEQGSLGANVLTF. The CDR3 DNA reads TGTGCCAGCTCAGAACAGGGTTCCCTCGGGGCCAACGTCCTGACTTTC.